Sequencing of this T cell receptor (beta chain) was carried out in a study of blood T cells in healthy people across ages. The germline CDR1 and CDR2 sequences are SGHTA and FQGNSA. Trimming removed 4 bases at V and 9 bases at J, with 16 bases between. The CDR3 consists of 15 residues. Together with a sample-barcoded 5' primer, a J-beta primer mix was included in a second PCR lasting roughly 6 to 12 cycles. One entry per CDR3 protein results from TCRdb running MiXCR on the 5' RACE reads. The sample records about 900,000 distinct CDR3 sequences, 40% to 60% being singletons. The study drew donors from healthy Caucasian individuals in Russia aged about 6 to 95.

Sequences were obtained from blood. The TCR originated in a man under 40 in good health. The genes are TRBV7-2 and TRBJ1-6, with TRBD1 as a possible D gene (6 bases). This CDR3 reads CASSSPGGGGSPLHF. CDR3 sequence (DNA): TGTGCCAGCAGCTCACCCGGCGGGGGCGGTTCACCCCTCCACTTT.